This T cell receptor (beta chain) was retrieved from a study of neurological immune-mediated disorders. Points from the study as a whole: When repertoires were grouped phylogenetically, those of 18 of 34 multiple sclerosis patients fell into one related-CDR3 cluster, a possible signature.

It was from 2 million PBMCs stored at -80 C that the unsorted libraries were obtained. From 15-18 subjects, over 200 million TCR-beta sequences were obtained in each sequencing run. TCRdb re-called the 5' RACE reads through MiXCR, storing one row per CDR3 protein. The sample lists approximately 37,000 distinct CDR3 sequences; 3.5% to 4% were seen once. The CDR3 consists of 16 residues. From germline, CDR1 is SNHLY and CDR2 FYNNEI. This clonotype is labeled medium-sized (0.01 to 0.1%). The antigen is unknown. One end of the junction fails to match germline, which may point to a read error. The sequenced sample consisted of PBMCs. This sequence was found in a man aged 30-40 years with multiple sclerosis. This chain uses TRBV2 with TRBJ1-5; tentatively, D is TRBD1 (5 bases). CDR3 nucleotides: TGTGCCAGCAGCCCCTACGTGGGTCCGGGACCGCGGAACCAGAATTTT. It encodes CASSPYVGPGPRNQNF.